The source of this TCR beta chain is a study of beta chain features in type 1 diabetes. About the research overall: Over all samples combined, fewer than 140,000,000 sorted cells were examined.

Reverse transcription of all isolated RNA meant that expressed TCRB transcripts were sequenced. TCRdb keeps only in-frame clones here, not all; method: immunoSEQ multiplex PCR. The sample yields around 500,000 clones, about 10% seen once. Germline values: CDR1 SGHTA, CDR2 FQGNSA. This CDR3 has 15 amino acids. V was shortened by 3 bases and J by 0 bases, with 9 bases between the two germline ends. This chain links TRBV7-2 with TRBJ2-1, with D unresolved. The sequenced sample consisted of naive CD4+ T cells from blood. The source of this sequence is a young woman in good health. The DNA for the CDR3 is TGTGCCAGCAGCTTTCAGGCCGCCTCCTACAATGAGCAGTTCTTC. Protein: CASSFQAASYNEQFF. Supplemented by reference TRBV7-2 and TRBJ2-1, the full variable domain reads GAGVSQSPSNKVTEKGKDVELRCDPISGHTALYWYRQSLGQGLEFLIYFQGNSAPDKSGLPSDRFSAERTGGSVSTLTIQRTQQEDSAVYLCASSFQAASYNEQFFGPGTRLTVL.